One T cell receptor beta chain is described in this entry. This specimen belongs to a study of blood T cell repertoires in COVID-19. Assay used: immunoSEQ multiplex PCR; TCRdb lists only in-frame clones, some missing. The table lists about 94,000 clones, 74% of them singletons. Enrolled during active infection, Seattle patients were then followed longitudinally. This CDR3 comprises 17 residues. The sequence was obtained from a man aged 65-85 years with COVID-19, enrolled during active disease. Sequencing was carried out using peripheral blood. The chain uses TRBV21-1 and TRBJ2-3; TRBD2 was called by the table and not checked on the DNA. TRBV21-1 is an annotated pseudogene. CDR3 region: CASSKVTNVESTDTQYF. Written as DNA, the CDR3 is TGTGCCAGCAGCAAAGTCACGAATGTCGAGAGCACAGATACGCAGTATTTT.